This T cell receptor (beta chain) is from a study of identical twins. Overall study results and limits: Where out-of-frame alpha sequences were twin-shared, they showed excess low generation probability.

Carrying unique molecular identifiers, the cDNA also gained a universal primer site through template switching. MiXCR, applied by TCRdb to the 5' RACE reads, yields one record per CDR3 protein. This sample has about 480,000 distinct CDR3 sequences; 13% to 15% occur once, and the top ten carry around 0.57%. Germline loops: CDR1 SGDLS, CDR2 YYNGEE. The CDR3 spans 15 residues. V gave up 3 bases and J gave up 9 bases; unmatched junction bases: 12. This clonotype was observed a handful of times. The antigen remains unidentified. The sample also formed part of further work on yellow fever vaccine responses in identical twins.

The chain uses TRBV9 and TRBJ2-1; the match to TRBD1 covers 7 bases. The specimen sequenced was CD4+ T cells sorted from blood. The sequence derives from a woman in her late teens or twenties in good health. CDR3 bases: TGTGCCAGCAGCGGGGGACAGTTGACAACAAGTGAGCAGTTCTTC. Translated: CASSGGQLTTSEQFF.